The 17 T cell receptor beta chains given below trace back to one sample, sequenced in a study of blood T cell repertoires in COVID-19. The assay was immunoSEQ multiplex PCR, and TCRdb's table has in-frame clones only and misses some. The sample yields around 250,000 clones, 75% to 90% seen once. The sequenced material came from peripheral blood. The source of these receptors is a human donor in a cohort sampled during active COVID-19.

The genes are TRBV18 and TRBJ1-6, with D hard to call. V lost 3 bases, J lost 5 bases, and 14 bases lay in between. The CDR3 covers 16 residues. In germline, CDR1 is KGHSH, CDR2 LQKENI. CDR3 residues: CASSPLRVTDNSPLHF. The CDR3, as DNA: TGTGCCAGCTCACCCCTGAGGGTAACGGATAATTCACCCCTCCACTTT.

The gene calls are TRBV19 and TRBJ2-5, with 11 bases aligning to TRBD1. The germline CDR1 and CDR2 sequences are LNHDA and SQIVND (reference sequence). The CDR3 consists of 15 residues. V lost 4 bases, J lost 5 bases, and 6 bases stayed unmatched. CDR3 sequence (DNA): TGTGCCAGTAGTACCTCCGGGACAGGGGGGGAGACCCAGTACTTC. This encodes CASSTSGTGGETQYF.

The chain employs TRBV7-9 and TRBJ1-1; D unclear. The germline V and J ends were trimmed by 5 bases and 1 base, with 14 bases remaining between them. From germline, CDR1 is SEHNR and CDR2 FQNEAQ (reference sequence). There are 15 residues in the CDR3. CDR3 in amino acids: CASSPRGGPNTEAFF. The DNA for the CDR3 is TGTGCCAGCAGCCCTCGTGGCGGTCCGAACACTGAAGCTTTCTTT.

The chain couples TRBV5-6 to TRBJ2-2, with D tentatively TRBD2 (7 bases). Germline V CDR1 and CDR2: SGHDT, YYEEEE. This CDR3 region has 16 residues. V lost 3 bases and J 3 bases, leaving 15 bases between the germline ends. This CDR3 reads CASSSLAEGDTGELFF. In DNA, the CDR3 is TGTGCCAGCAGCTCCCTAGCGGAGGGGGACACCGGGGAGCTGTTTTTT.

V is TRBV28 and J is TRBJ2-6, with TRBD2 matching 7 bases. Germline V gives CDR1 MDHEN, CDR2 SYDVKM. J lost 4 bases, V lost 2 bases, and 5 bases had no gene match. The length of the CDR3 is 16 residues. For the CDR3, the DNA is TGTGCCAGCAGTTTAGCGGGGGTATCGGGGGCCAACGTCCTGACTTTC. The encoded protein is CASSLAGVSGANVLTF.

The chain combines TRBV19 with TRBJ2-1, with D perhaps matching TRBD1 (6 bases). Per germline, CDR1 LNHDA and CDR2 SQIVND (reference sequence). This CDR3 is built from 15 residues. V was cut by 7 bases and J by 0 bases, with 13 bases left in between. The CDR3 is CASTLDRSSYNEQFF. The CDR3 DNA follows: TGTGCCAGTACTTTGGACAGAAGCTCCTACAATGAGCAGTTCTTC. The variable domain in full, completed from reference TRBV19 and TRBJ2-1, reads DGGITQSPKYLFRKEGQNVTLSCEQNLNHDAMYWYRQDPGQGLRLIYYSQIVNDFQKGDIAEGYSVSREKKESFPLTVTSAQKNPTAFYLCASTLDRSSYNEQFFGPGTRLTVL.

CDR3 sequence (DNA): TGTGCCAGCAGTCTAGCGGGGGGGAGCACAGATACGCAGTATTTT. It translates to CASSLAGGSTDTQYF. This sequence joins TRBV2 and TRBJ2-3, with 12 bases aligning to TRBD2. This CDR3 has 15 amino acids. Germline trimming cut 5 bases from V and 0 bases from J; bases unmatched to any gene: 0. The germline gives CDR1 SNHLY, CDR2 FYNNEI.

The chain has TRBV18 and TRBJ2-3, with D unclear. The CDR3 spans 15 residues. The germline V gene has CDR1 KGHSH and CDR2 LQKENI. Trimming left V 2 bases short and J 3 bases short, with 12 bases between. The CDR3 here is CASSPTASRTDTQYF. CDR3 DNA sequence: TGTGCCAGCTCACCAACGGCATCGAGGACAGATACGCAGTATTTT.

The chain couples TRBV6-5 to TRBJ2-7; D may be TRBD2 (7 bases). This CDR3 region has 15 residues. V was clipped by 5 bases and J by 0 bases, with 14 bases between them. Germline assignment: CDR1 MNHEY and CDR2 SVGAGI. The CDR3 nucleotides read TGTGCCAGCAGTAAGCACAGGGAGGGCTCCTACGAGCAGTACTTC. This gives the protein CASSKHREGSYEQYF.

The chain couples TRBV28 to TRBJ1-6, with 9 bases aligning to TRBD1. Germline CDR1 reads MDHEN; CDR2 reads SYDVKM. The CDR3 totals 16 residues. Trimming at V came to 7 bases and at J to 4 bases, leaving 8 bases not matched to a gene. The CDR3 is CASIDVGTGYNSPLHF. CDR3 sequence (DNA): TGTGCCAGCATAGATGTGGGGACAGGGTATAATTCACCCCTCCACTTT. The full variable domain, with the rest looked up from reference TRBV28 and TRBJ1-6, is DVKVTQSSRYLVKRTGEKVFLECVQDMDHENMFWYRQDPGLGLRLIYFSYDVKMKEKGDIPEGYSVSREKKERFSLILESASTNQTSMYLCASIDVGTGYNSPLHFGNGTRLTVT.

This chain joins TRBV7-2 and TRBJ2-5, with D possibly being TRBD1 (6 bases). Deletions cut 4 bases from V and 5 bases from J, with 14 bases between. The CDR3 length is 14 residues. CDR1 is SGHTA, CDR2 FQGNSA, per germline. CDR3 sequence: CASSSADSWETQYF. In DNA, the CDR3 is TGTGCCAGCAGCTCGGCGGACAGCTGGGAGACCCAGTACTTC.

The chain recombines TRBV5-1 with TRBJ1-1; D call uncertain. Germline V gene data show CDR1 as SGHRS and CDR2 as YFSETQ. Trimming removed 4 bases at V and 1 base at J, with 14 bases between. The CDR3 length is 15 residues. In DNA form, the CDR3 reads TGCGCCAGCAGCCGACTCCCCGAGGGGAACACTGAAGCTTTCTTT. Protein: CASSRLPEGNTEAFF. Supplemented by reference TRBV5-1 and TRBJ1-1, the full variable domain reads KAGVTQTPRYLIKTRGQQVTLSCSPISGHRSVSWYQQTPGQGLQFLFEYFSETQRNKGNFPGRFSGRQFSNSRSEMNVSTLELGDSALYLCASSRLPEGNTEAFFGQGTRLTVV.

The J gene is TRBJ1-1, the V gene TRBV7-9, with D possibly TRBD1 on 5 matching bases. Trimming removed 0 bases from V and 6 bases from J, with 14 bases in between. This CDR3 is built from 15 residues. Germline V lookup: CDR1 SEHNR, CDR2 FQNEAQ (reference sequence). This CDR3 reads CASSLAAGLRAEAFF. The CDR3 DNA reads as TGTGCCAGCAGCTTAGCGGCAGGGCTAAGGGCTGAAGCTTTCTTT. Together with reference TRBV7-9 and TRBJ1-1, the CDR3 gives the full variable domain: DTGVSQNPRHKITKRGQNVTFRCDPISEHNRLYWYRQTLGQGPEFLTYFQNEAQLEKSRLLSDRFSAERPKGSFSTLEIQRTEQGDSAMYLCASSLAAGLRAEAFFGQGTRLTVV.

The V gene is TRBV28, the J gene TRBJ2-1; TRBD1 aligns across 12 bases. The CDR3 is made up of 15 amino acids. From germline, CDR1 is MDHEN and CDR2 SYDVKM. Germline trimming cut 6 bases from V and 5 bases from J; bases unmatched to any gene: 5. The CDR3 is CASRLGQGAHNEQFF. In DNA, the CDR3 is TGTGCCAGCAGATTGGGACAGGGGGCTCACAATGAGCAGTTCTTC. The full variable domain, rest sourced from reference TRBV28 and TRBJ2-1, is DVKVTQSSRYLVKRTGEKVFLECVQDMDHENMFWYRQDPGLGLRLIYFSYDVKMKEKGDIPEGYSVSREKKERFSLILESASTNQTSMYLCASRLGQGAHNEQFFGPGTRLTVL.

In DNA form, the CDR3 reads TGTGCCAGCTCAAGTAATATCCGGAACTATGGCTACACCTTC. Translated, it gives CASSSNIRNYGYTF. The V and J genes are TRBV18 and TRBJ1-2; D gene uncertain. This CDR3 is built from 14 residues. Germline values: CDR1 KGHSH, CDR2 LQKENI. The V end lost 5 bases, the J end lost 2 bases, and 12 bases lay between the germline ends.

This clone appeared many times. This chain connects TRBV5-5 to TRBJ2-5; the D gene is possibly TRBD1 (6 bases). Germline V CDR1 and CDR2: SGHKS, YYEKEE (reference sequence). The CDR3 spans 14 residues. V was cut by 2 bases and J by 5 bases, with 13 bases left in between. CDR3 residues: CASSLPGTGETQYF. In DNA form, the CDR3 reads TGTGCCAGCAGCTTACCGGGAACAGGGGAGACCCAGTACTTC.

The table lists this clone with a count of one. The chain combines TRBV19 with TRBJ2-5, with 16 bases identical to TRBD2. This CDR3 is 16 amino acids long. V dropped 4 bases and J dropped 4; count of bases not matched to a gene: 3. Germline values: CDR1 LNHDA, CDR2 SQIVND (reference sequence). The CDR3 is CASSKGLAGGLETQYF. CDR3 sequence (DNA): TGTGCCAGTAGTAAGGGACTAGCGGGGGGGTTAGAGACCCAGTACTTC.